The clone carrying this T cell receptor beta chain was detected many times. Its matching antigen is unknown. The data originate from a study of CD8 T cells in ankylosing spondylitis. Findings and caveats of the study: Earlier work had already found some motif variants in reactive arthritis synovial fluid and blood. Relatively rare in peripheral blood, disease-linked clones were also CD8+. Reportedly, significant enrichment of disease-linked clones occurred in matched ankylosing spondylitis synovial fluid.

By quantitative 5'-RACE with molecular barcodes, the TCR beta libraries were made. One entry per CDR3 protein, called by TCRdb with MiXCR from the 5' RACE reads. The sample carries approximately 100,000 distinct CDR3 sequences, under 30% recorded once. There are 17 residues in the CDR3. Losses at the gene ends were 0 bases for V and 7 bases for J; bases not matched to a gene: 9. Germline V CDR1 and CDR2: LGHNT, FRNRAP. The clonotype comes from a male donor with ankylosing spondylitis. This chain links TRBV12-5 with TRBJ2-2; 9 nucleotides align to TRBD1. Input material: synovial fluid, either unsorted or a sorted T cell fraction (not recorded which). The CDR3 is CASGLVRGQGKDGELFF. CDR3 nucleotides: TGTGCTAGTGGTTTGGTACGAGGACAGGGGAAGGACGGGGAGCTGTTTTTT.